The clone carrying this TCR beta chain was counted many times. Its matching antigen is unknown. The authors' processing: A distant-metastasis classifier for papillary thyroid cancer was built using CDR3 differences across clinicopathological groups. MiXCR reprocessed the PCR reads for TCRdb. The V and J calls were determined by TCRdb, not by the authors. The repertoire holds under 40,000 clones, with roughly a sixth as singletons. Thyroid surgery had not been preceded by any treatment in any patient. The sample is drawn from a study of metastatic and nonmetastatic thyroid tumors. Study in general: The comparison covered peripheral blood and tumor or nodule tissue in malignant and benign thyroid patients.

Notes on the study in general: A significant increase in TCR beta diversity was reportedly seen in malignant thyroid tumors relative to benign nodules, in blood and tumor.

CDR1 LGHDT and CDR2 YNNKEL come from the germline V gene (reference sequence). CDR3 length: 12 residues. V lost 4 bases and J lost 5, with 6 bases in between. Sequenced: blood. The chain joins TRBV3-1 to TRBJ2-1, with D unclear. The receptor was isolated from a female donor with papillary thyroid cancer or a benign thyroid nodule (not recorded which). Some clones in this sample may be carry-over from other donors' samples. CDR3 DNA sequence: TGTGCCAGCAGCCCTACAGACAATGAGCAGTTCTTC. Protein sequence: CASSPTDNEQFF.